Listed below are T cell receptor beta chains from one sample, sequenced in a study of T cells expressing NK-cell markers. With the 5' RACE reads reprocessed, TCRdb shows one record per CDR3 protein and no DNA. Its table lists 550,000 to 600,000 distinct CDR3 sequences. Sequencing was done on a sample of blood T cells: a sorted CD56 or NKG2C T cell subset, CD4+ or CD8+ T cells, or bulk PBMC T cells (not recorded which). The source of these receptors is a man between 18 and 35 years old in good health. Each CDR3 is given with its conserved first and last residue. Fields, in order: J gene, V gene, CDR3 protein.

TRBJ2-2	TRBV20-1	CSAREIDNPRVGELFF
TRBJ2-5	TRBV9	CASSVGPLLETQYF
TRBJ2-2	TRBV4-3	CASSQVPSGRNTGELFF
TRBJ2-1	TRBV29-1	CSVEVVGGQFF
TRBJ2-5	TRBV7-2	CASSADPRYQETQYF
TRBJ2-2	TRBV5-1	CASSLEAVRNTGELFF
TRBJ1-2	TRBV20-1	CSARDRRIVPYGYTF
TRBJ2-7	TRBV28	CASGQPSEQYF
TRBJ2-3	TRBV7-9	CASTLGPRITDTQYF
TRBJ2-3	TRBV12-3/TRBV12-4	CASSLFGFPERDTQYF